A selection of T cell receptor beta chains follows, all from one sample in a study of blood T cell repertoires in COVID-19. Clones were sequenced by immunoSEQ multiplex PCR, and TCRdb holds only the in-frame ones, with some missing. The sample carries about 180,000 clones, nearly 90% recorded once. Sequencing used PBMCs or T cells enriched from blood (not recorded which). The receptors originated from a woman between 35 and 50 years old with acute COVID-19. Both conserved end residues are part of each CDR3. Each record gives: CDR3 DNA, CDR3 protein, clone size, D gene, V gene, J gene. D genes are given only for firm matches. Size values are once, few and many counts, or a class for expanded clones, and some rows have none.

TGCGCCAGCAGCCAAGACTGGCTAGCGGGCTACAATGAGCAGTTCTTC	CASSQDWLAGYNEQFF	-	TRBD2	TRBV4-3	TRBJ2-1
TGTGCCAGCAGCTTGTGGGGGGCAGATACGCAGTATTTT	CASSLWGADTQYF	few	-	TRBV5-5	TRBJ2-3
TGTGCCAGCAGTTTGCAGGGAGGGAATGAAAAACTGTTTTTT	CASSLQGGNEKLFF	-	-	TRBV27	TRBJ1-4
TGTGCCAGCGGACTCGGACAGGGCTACGAGCAGTACTTC	CASGLGQGYEQYF	-	TRBD1	TRBV6-5	TRBJ2-7
TGTGCCAGCAGCTTAGACCTTCGGGACAGGGGGGTACAAGAGACCCAGTACTTC	CASSLDLRDRGVQETQYF	-	TRBD1	TRBV28	TRBJ2-5
TGTGCCAGCAGCTACCAGACTAGCGGGGCCTCCTACAATGAGCAGTTCTTC	CASSYQTSGASYNEQFF	-	TRBD2	TRBV7-2	TRBJ2-1
TGTGCCATCAGTGAGTCCGGGGGTCGGTCCTACGAGCAGTACTTC	CAISESGGRSYEQYF	-	-	TRBV10-3	TRBJ2-7
TGTGCCAGCAGCTCCCTAGGACAGGGGGCTTTTGGCTACACCTTC	CASSSLGQGAFGYTF	-	TRBD1	TRBV9	TRBJ1-2
TGCAGCGTTGAAGATCTGGGGACTACTAACTATGGCTACACCTTC	CSVEDLGTTNYGYTF	-	-	TRBV29-1	TRBJ1-2
TGTGCCAGCAGTTTATTGAGTGGTACGAACACCGGGGAGCTGTTTTTT	CASSLLSGTNTGELFF	-	-	TRBV28	TRBJ2-2
TGTGCCAGAAGTTCCCTGGGGGCCCCCTACGAGCAGTACTTC	CARSSLGAPYEQYF	once	-	TRBV5-3	TRBJ2-7
TGTGCCTGGAGTGTACTTCGGAGCAATCAGCCCCAGCATTTT	CAWSVLRSNQPQHF	-	-	TRBV30	TRBJ1-5
TGTGCCAGCAGCCAAGCAACTAGCTCCACAGATACGCAGTATTTT	CASSQATSSTDTQYF	-	-	TRBV3-1/TRBV3-2	TRBJ2-3
TGTGCCAGCAGCCCCGGGAGAACCGGGGAGCTGTTTTTT	CASSPGRTGELFF	-	-	TRBV6-6	TRBJ2-2
TGTGCTAGTGGGACCACAGGGGCGAGTTACACCGGGGAGCTGTTTTTT	CASGTTGASYTGELFF	-	TRBD1	TRBV12-5	TRBJ2-2
TGTGCCAGCAGTTCGACTTACACCTATGGCTACACCTTC	CASSSTYTYGYTF	-	-	TRBV6-2/TRBV6-3	TRBJ1-2